The 30 T cell receptor beta chains listed next were all sequenced from one sample in a study of blood T cell repertoires in COVID-19. This table comes from immunoSEQ multiplex PCR, and its TCRdb copy is limited to in-frame clones, with some not included. The sample has more than 400,000 clones; about nine tenths are singletons. Sequenced: PBMCs or T cells enriched from blood (not recorded which). The receptors originated from a man between 18 and 35 years old who had recovered from COVID-19.

The V call is TRBV7-8, the J call TRBJ1-1, with D maybe TRBD1 (5 bases). From germline, CDR1 is SGHVS and CDR2 FQNEAQ. V dropped 1 base and J dropped 2 bases, with 11 bases sitting between them. The CDR3 spans 15 residues. This CDR3 is CASSLGQKFNTEAFF. The DNA of the CDR3 is TGTGCCAGCAGCTTAGGACAGAAGTTCAACACTGAAGCTTTCTTT.

This sequence joins TRBV6-5 and TRBJ1-1, with D possibly being TRBD1 (6 bases). Germline V gene sequence: CDR1 MNHEY, CDR2 SVGAGI. Deletions cut 8 bases from V and 1 base from J, with 14 bases between. This CDR3 comprises 14 residues. CDR3 in amino acids: CASYSGDTNTEAFF. The CDR3 nucleotides are TGTGCCAGCTATAGTGGGGACACGAACACTGAAGCTTTCTTT.

The chain recombines TRBV7-3 with TRBJ2-3; D is possibly TRBD1 (6 bases). The length of the CDR3 is 15 residues. CDR1 is SGHTA, CDR2 FQGTGA, per germline. V was cut by 4 bases and J by 4 bases, with 15 bases left in between. The CDR3 protein is CASSSGQSTSDTQYF. CDR3 coding DNA: TGTGCCAGCAGCTCAGGACAGTCTACTTCAGATACGCAGTATTTT.

This chain joins TRBV4-1 and TRBJ2-2; 7 bases are a match to TRBD2. Germline CDR1 is MGHRA and CDR2 is YSYEKL. The J segment lost 5 bases and the V segment lost 0 bases, leaving 3 bases of the junction unmatched. The CDR3 runs to 15 residues. CDR3 DNA sequence: TGCGCCAGCAGCCAAGATTTGCGGGGGACCGGGGAGCTGTTTTTT. It is translated as CASSQDLRGTGELFF.

V gene TRBV3-1 (or the pseudogene TRBV3-2) combines with J gene TRBJ1-1; D might be TRBD1 (6 bases). The CDR3 is 16 residues long. Per germline, CDR1 LGHDT and CDR2 YNNKEL (reference sequence). The germline V and J ends were trimmed by 4 bases and 0 bases, with 15 bases remaining between them. DNA for the CDR3: TGTGCCAGCAGCCCAGCGACAGGAATTATGAACACTGAAGCTTTCTTT. Its translation is CASSPATGIMNTEAFF.

The rearrangement links TRBV29-1 to TRBJ1-2; 7 bases are a match to TRBD1. The CDR3 covers 12 residues. The germline gives CDR1 SQVTM, CDR2 ANQGSEA. The trim removed 5 bases at V and 6 bases at J, leaving 6 bases unmatched. CDR3 region: CSVSTGRNGYTF. As DNA, the CDR3 is TGCAGCGTTTCGACAGGGAGGAATGGCTACACCTTC.

The chain joins TRBV19 to TRBJ2-7; D might be TRBD2 (5 bases). Trimming pared 9 bases from V and 2 bases from J, leaving 20 bases between. This CDR3 contains 15 residues. Germline CDR1 reads LNHDA; CDR2 reads SQIVND (reference sequence). CDR3 protein: CASQAGKEKTYEQYF. In DNA form, the CDR3 reads TGTGCCAGCCAAGCCGGGAAAGAAAAAACCTACGAGCAGTACTTC.

The CDR3 region is CAWSLASDQPQHF. As DNA, the CDR3 is TGTGCCTGGAGTCTAGCATCGGATCAGCCCCAGCATTTT. The rearrangement links TRBV30 to TRBJ1-5, with no clear D. This CDR3 spans 13 amino acids. Germline loops: CDR1 GTSNPN, CDR2 SVGIG (reference sequence). V was clipped by 2 bases and J by 5 bases, with 10 bases between them.

The chain recombines TRBV19 with TRBJ2-3, with 7 positions matching TRBD1. The CDR3 is 15 residues long. Germline values: CDR1 LNHDA, CDR2 SQIVND (reference sequence). With V trimmed by 1 base and J by 6 bases, 7 bases remained unmatched. The CDR3 sequence is CASSIGGTVMDTQYF. The DNA of the CDR3 is TGTGCCAGTAGTATAGGGGGGACAGTAATGGATACGCAGTATTTT.

This rearrangement joins TRBV7-3 to TRBJ1-1; no firm D call. Trimming left V 5 bases short and J 1 base short, with 14 bases between. The CDR3 has 15 amino acids. CDR1 is SGHTA and CDR2 is FQGTGA in the germline V gene. For the CDR3, the DNA is TGTGCCAGCAGCCTATACTCGGGATCGAACACTGAAGCTTTCTTT. Translated: CASSLYSGSNTEAFF.

This chain links TRBV15 with TRBJ2-5; TRBD2 is a possible D gene (5 bases). Germline CDR1 reads LNHNV; CDR2 reads YYDKDF (reference sequence). This CDR3 has 15 residues. Trimming pared 1 base from V and 3 bases from J, leaving 12 bases between. CDR3 sequence: CATSRGPGSEETQYF. DNA for the CDR3: TGTGCCACCAGCAGAGGGCCGGGTAGCGAAGAGACCCAGTACTTC.

The chain has TRBV6-5 and TRBJ1-2; TRBD1 might be the D (5 bases). CDR3 length: 14 residues. The germline CDR1 and CDR2 sequences are MNHEY and SVGAGI. Trimming left V 2 bases short and J 4 bases short, with 11 bases between. The CDR3 protein is CASSYVDTTYGYTF. Written as DNA, the CDR3 is TGTGCCAGCAGTTACGTGGACACCACCTATGGCTACACCTTC.

The V and J genes are TRBV9 and TRBJ1-1; D might be TRBD1 (5 bases). Trimming removed 4 bases from V and 6 bases from J, with 16 bases in between. CDR1 SGDLS and CDR2 YYNGEE come from the germline V gene. There are 14 residues in the CDR3. CDR3 sequence: CASSLGEGLAEAFF. The CDR3 DNA follows: TGTGCCAGCAGCCTAGGGGAGGGGTTAGCTGAAGCTTTCTTT.

The chain combines TRBV6-2 or TRBV6-3 with TRBJ1-1; D ambiguous. Germline CDR1 and CDR2: MNHEY and SVGEGT. V lost 5 bases and J 6 bases, leaving 19 bases between the germline ends. This CDR3 is 15 amino acids long. As DNA, the CDR3 is TGTGCCAGCAGTACCGAGGGCCTTTTTCTACCTGAAGCTTTCTTT. It encodes CASSTEGLFLPEAFF.

The chain has TRBV19 and TRBJ2-7; D is uncertain. This CDR3 is 13 amino acids long. Trimming left V 5 bases short and J 2 bases short, with 10 bases between. Germline V CDR1 and CDR2: LNHDA, SQIVND (reference sequence). The CDR3 bases are TGTGCCAGTAGTGTCGGGTTAGCCTACGAGCAGTACTTC. This sequence encodes CASSVGLAYEQYF.

This chain connects TRBV28 to TRBJ1-2; 11 nucleotides line up with TRBD1. Germline loops: CDR1 MDHEN, CDR2 SYDVKM. The CDR3 runs 14 residues. The V segment lost 5 bases and the J segment 8 bases; nucleotides outside the gene matches: 7. Written as DNA, the CDR3 is TGTGCCAGCAGTACCGGGACAGGGGGTTTCGGCTACACCTTC. This encodes CASSTGTGGFGYTF.

The chain is built from TRBV2 and TRBJ1-6, with 9 bases that match TRBD1. Germline trimming cut 7 bases from V and 10 bases from J; bases unmatched to any gene: 8. The CDR3 sequence is 14 residues long. The germline V gene encodes CDR1 SNHLY and CDR2 FYNNEI. The CDR3 region is CASKTGQGFSPLHF. For the CDR3, the DNA is TGTGCCAGCAAGACGGGACAGGGTTTCTCACCCCTCCACTTT.

J is TRBJ1-2 and V is TRBV5-4; 7 bases fit TRBD1. The CDR3 has 15 residues. The trim removed 0 bases at V and 0 bases at J, leaving 2 bases unmatched. CDR1 SGHNT and CDR2 YYREEE come from the germline V gene (reference sequence). The CDR3 DNA follows: TGTGCCAGCAGCTTGGTGGGACAGCCTAACTATGGCTACACCTTC. Translating gives CASSLVGQPNYGYTF.

The genes are TRBV19 and TRBJ1-1, with D perhaps matching TRBD1 (5 bases). Germline V lookup: CDR1 LNHDA, CDR2 SQIVND (reference sequence). Trimming cost V 7 bases and J 1 base, with 13 bases left between them. The CDR3 consists of 14 residues. The CDR3 loop is CASTRPGGNTEAFF. The DNA for the CDR3 is TGTGCCAGTACCCGGCCCGGGGGGAACACTGAAGCTTTCTTT. The whole variable domain, filled in from reference TRBV19 and TRBJ1-1, reads DGGITQSPKYLFRKEGQNVTLSCEQNLNHDAMYWYRQDPGQGLRLIYYSQIVNDFQKGDIAEGYSVSREKKESFPLTVTSAQKNPTAFYLCASTRPGGNTEAFFGQGTRLTVV.

CDR3 nucleotide sequence: TGTGCCACCAGTGAGCCTAGATCTGGGGCCAACGTCCTGACTTTC. It translates to CATSEPRSGANVLTF. The chain is built from TRBV24-1 and TRBJ2-6; D is unresolved. CDR1 is KGHDR, CDR2 SFDVKD, per germline. V lost 4 bases and J lost 1, with 7 bases in between. The CDR3 runs to 15 residues.

In nucleotides, the CDR3 is TGTGCCAGCAAGCCGACTAGCGGGGCCTACGAGCAGTACTTC. Translation gives CASKPTSGAYEQYF. The genes are TRBV27 and TRBJ2-7; 11 bases fit TRBD2. Trimming removed 7 bases from V and 2 bases from J; junction bases left unmatched: 4. The CDR3 runs 14 residues. In germline, CDR1 is MNHEY, CDR2 SMNVEV (reference sequence).

This clone was counted a single time. The rearrangement joins TRBV28 to TRBJ2-1; 15 bases align to TRBD2. The J segment lost 7 bases and the V segment lost 3 bases, leaving 7 bases of the junction unmatched. Germline CDR1 and CDR2: MDHEN and SYDVKM. This CDR3 comprises 17 residues. The DNA of the CDR3 is TGTGCCAGCAGTTTTCGGACTAGCGGGAGGGCAACAAATGAGCAGTTCTTC. This gives the protein CASSFRTSGRATNEQFF. Variable domain in full (rest from reference TRBV28 and TRBJ2-1): DVKVTQSSRYLVKRTGEKVFLECVQDMDHENMFWYRQDPGLGLRLIYFSYDVKMKEKGDIPEGYSVSREKKERFSLILESASTNQTSMYLCASSFRTSGRATNEQFFGPGTRLTVL.

The CDR3 nucleotides are TGTGCCAGCAGTAGAGACAGAGCTAACTATGGCTACACCTTC. It encodes CASSRDRANYGYTF. The gene calls are TRBV28 and TRBJ1-2; TRBD1 might be the D (5 bases). The V end lost 5 bases, the J end lost 0 bases, and 10 bases lay between the germline ends. The germline V gene encodes CDR1 MDHEN and CDR2 SYDVKM. The CDR3 length is 14 residues.

CDR3 in DNA: TGTGCCAGCGAGGGACTAGCGGGAGGAGGACGGACGCAGTATTTT. Amino acids: CASEGLAGGGRTQYF. This chain uses TRBV28 with TRBJ2-3, with 15 bases fitting TRBD2. Trimming took 8 bases from V and 9 from J; bases not matched to a gene: 9. This CDR3 contains 15 residues. Germline CDR1 reads MDHEN; CDR2 reads SYDVKM. The full variable domain, rest sourced from reference TRBV28 and TRBJ2-3, is DVKVTQSSRYLVKRTGEKVFLECVQDMDHENMFWYRQDPGLGLRLIYFSYDVKMKEKGDIPEGYSVSREKKERFSLILESASTNQTSMYLCASEGLAGGGRTQYFGPGTRLTVL.

V gene TRBV14 combines with J gene TRBJ1-2; D unclear. The germline V gene encodes CDR1 SGHDN and CDR2 FVKESK. The CDR3 consists of 15 residues. Trimming cost V 1 base and J 3 bases, with 12 bases left between them. The CDR3 reads CASSQVSGTHYGYTF. CDR3 sequence (DNA): TGTGCCAGCAGCCAAGTATCGGGAACACACTATGGCTACACCTTC.

The chain carries TRBV5-6 and TRBJ1-6; 7 bases align to TRBD1. Germline V lookup: CDR1 SGHDT, CDR2 YYEEEE. J was trimmed by 2 bases and V by 4 bases; bases with no gene match: 0. The CDR3 extends over 14 amino acids. This CDR3 reads CASSQGAYNSPLHF. CDR3 in DNA: TGTGCCAGCAGCCAGGGGGCCTATAATTCACCCCTCCACTTT.

The rearrangement uses TRBV30 and TRBJ1-3; the match to TRBD1 covers 7 bases. The junction had 4 bases not matched to a gene; V was cut back by 0 bases and J by 2 bases. Germline V CDR1 and CDR2: GTSNPN, SVGIG (reference sequence). CDR3 length: 15 amino acids. The CDR3, as DNA: TGTGCCTGGAGTGTACTGACAGGGCCTGGAAACACCATATATTTT. Protein sequence: CAWSVLTGPGNTIYF.

This sequence joins TRBV6-1 and TRBJ1-3; D is uncertain. The CDR3 covers 17 residues. Deletions cut 1 base from V and 0 bases from J, with 13 bases between. Germline V gene data show CDR1 as MNHNS and CDR2 as SASEGT. CDR3 in amino acids: CASSEGWLSSSGNTIYF. As DNA, the CDR3 is TGTGCCAGCAGTGAAGGGTGGTTGTCCAGCTCTGGAAACACCATATATTTT.

This clone came up once. The chain couples TRBV5-4 to TRBJ2-1, with 10 nucleotides matching TRBD2. Germline CDR1 reads SGHNT; CDR2 reads YYREEE (reference sequence). The junction had 6 bases not matched to a gene; V was cut back by 5 bases and J by 4 bases. The CDR3 runs 15 residues. CDR3 loop: CASSHASGGYNEQFF. CDR3 nucleotide sequence: TGTGCCAGCAGTCACGCTAGCGGGGGTTACAATGAGCAGTTCTTC.

The genes are TRBV5-1 and TRBJ1-4; 8 nucleotides agree with TRBD1. Germline assignment: CDR1 SGHRS and CDR2 YFSETQ. This CDR3 region has 15 residues. With 4 bases clipped from V and 5 bases from J, the junction kept 7 bases outside the gene matches. The CDR3 nucleotides are TGCGCCAGCAGCACGGACAGGGAGGGCAATGAAAAACTGTTTTTT. It specifies CASSTDREGNEKLFF. Based on the CDR3 plus reference TRBV5-1 and TRBJ1-4, the full variable domain is KAGVTQTPRYLIKTRGQQVTLSCSPISGHRSVSWYQQTPGQGLQFLFEYFSETQRNKGNFPGRFSGRQFSNSRSEMNVSTLELGDSALYLCASSTDREGNEKLFFGSGTQLSVL.